This is a list of T cell receptor beta chains from one sample in a study of beta chain features in type 1 diabetes. Clones were sequenced by immunoSEQ multiplex PCR, and TCRdb holds only the in-frame ones, with some missing. The sample consists of 810,000 or so clones, roughly a sixth of them appearing once. The sequencing input was naive CD4+ T cells from blood. These TCRs come from a young woman in good health. Each CDR3 is given with its conserved first and last residue. The D gene is left open where the match is weak. The listing skips clone size in some rows; elsewhere it reads once, few, many or a size class.

>.|TRBJ1-5|TRBV28|.
CASSLLLGNQPQHF
TGTGCCAGCAGTCTCCTCTTGGGCAATCAGCCCCAGCATTTT
>TRBD1|TRBJ2-7|TRBV27|few
CASSSTGTDYEQYF
TGTGCCAGCAGTTCGACCGGGACAGACTACGAGCAGTACTTC
>.|TRBJ1-5|TRBV21-1|few
CASSNLRGGGQPQHF
TGTGCCAGCAGCAATCTGCGGGGCGGGGGACAGCCCCAGCATTTT
>.|TRBJ2-5|TRBV7-9|.
CASSRTLNSQETQYF
TGTGCCAGCAGCCGGACTCTTAATAGCCAAGAGACCCAGTACTTC
>.|TRBJ1-2|TRBV20-1|few
CSASEYYGYTF
TGCAGTGCTTCAGAGTACTATGGCTACACCTTC
>TRBD1|TRBJ1-5|TRBV18|few
CASSRRTGQYSNQPQHF
TGTGCCAGCTCCCGACGGACAGGTCAATATAGCAATCAGCCCCAGCATTTT
>TRBD1|TRBJ2-6|TRBV7-9|.
CAIPPGTGVLSGANVLTF
TGTGCCATCCCCCCCGGGACAGGGGTCCTATCTGGGGCCAACGTCCTGACTTTC
>.|TRBJ2-4|TRBV5-4|.
CASSSTGWGLGDIQYF
TGTGCCAGCAGCAGTACAGGGTGGGGTTTGGGGGACATTCAGTACTTC
>.|TRBJ2-6|TRBV7-6|.
CASSFSGSSGANVLTF
TGTGCCAGCAGCTTTTCAGGGAGCTCTGGGGCCAACGTCCTGACTTTC
>.|TRBJ1-5|TRBV11-2|.
CASSLVQQGNQPQHF
TGTGCCAGCAGCTTAGTCCAACAGGGTAACCAGCCCCAGCATTTT
>.|TRBJ1-1|TRBV7-6|.
CASSLGQMNTEAFF
TGTGCCAGCAGCTTAGGCCAGATGAACACTGAAGCTTTCTTT
>TRBD1|TRBJ1-1|TRBV7-9|.
CASSTGQGIRETEAFF
TGTGCCAGCAGCACAGGACAGGGTATTAGAGAGACTGAAGCTTTCTTT
>.|TRBJ2-1|TRBV7-3|.
CASSLSGRSYNEQFF
TGTGCCAGCAGCCTAAGCGGTCGCTCCTACAATGAGCAGTTCTTC
>.|TRBJ2-2|TRBV19|few
CASSSDTYTGELFF
TGTGCCAGTAGTTCGGACACCTACACCGGGGAGCTGTTTTTT
>.|TRBJ2-7|TRBV9|.
CPSSRTTLQDEQYF
TGTCCCAGCAGCAGGACAACCCTTCAGGACGAGCAGTACTTC
>.|TRBJ2-2|TRBV4-3|.
CASSQDITPGELFF
TGCGCCAGCAGCCAAGATATCACCCCCGGGGAGCTGTTTTTT
>TRBD1|TRBJ1-1|TRBV27|.
CASSVGRDSQRKNTEAFF
TGTGCCAGCAGCGTAGGGCGGGACAGCCAGCGGAAGAACACTGAAGCTTTCTTT
>.|TRBJ2-3|TRBV6-5|.
CASSRGTTLDTQYF
TGTGCCAGCAGTAGAGGTACCACGTTGGATACGCAGTATTTT
>TRBD2|TRBJ2-1|TRBV19|few
CASSISLAGGGTYNEQFF
TGTGCCAGTAGTATTTCACTAGCGGGAGGGGGCACCTACAATGAGCAGTTCTTC
>TRBD2|TRBJ2-1|TRBV5-8|.
CASSLGTSGSNEQFF
TGTGCCAGCAGCCTTGGGACTAGCGGGAGCAATGAGCAGTTCTTC
>TRBD1|TRBJ1-1|TRBV6-5|few
CASSSTGGTEAFF
TGTGCCAGCAGTTCGACAGGGGGCACTGAAGCTTTCTTT
>TRBD2|TRBJ2-3|TRBV4-2|few
CASSQEGLAGVSDTQYF
TGTGCCAGCAGCCAAGAAGGACTAGCGGGAGTTTCAGATACGCAGTATTTT
>.|TRBJ2-5|TRBV18|.
CASSPRNGERETQYF
TGTGCCAGCTCACCAAGAAACGGGGAGCGAGAGACCCAGTACTTC
>.|TRBJ1-1|TRBV7-6|.
CASSPRDLANTEAFF
TGTGCCAGCAGCCCCCGTGACTTGGCGAACACTGAAGCTTTCTTT
>.|TRBJ2-3|TRBV7-8|few
CASSPLMGAPSTDTQYF
TGTGCCAGCAGCCCCTTGATGGGAGCGCCTTCCACAGATACGCAGTATTTT
>.|TRBJ2-5|TRBV15|.
CATSRVGQGSGQETQYF
TGTGCCACCAGCAGAGTCGGGCAGGGGAGTGGTCAAGAGACCCAGTACTTC
>.|TRBJ2-3|TRBV19|few
CASSIAISTDTQYF
TGTGCCAGTAGTATAGCAATTAGCACAGATACGCAGTATTTT
>.|TRBJ2-2|TRBV10-3|few
CAINGQKNTGELFF
TGTGCCATCAACGGACAGAAGAACACCGGGGAGCTGTTTTTT
>.|TRBJ2-7|TRBV11-2|few
CASSLGFHEQYF
TGTGCCAGCAGCTTGGGCTTCCACGAGCAGTACTTC
>.|TRBJ2-7|TRBV7-3|few
CASPGRTSYEQYF
TGTGCCAGCCCTGGAAGAACCTCCTACGAGCAGTACTTC
>.|TRBJ2-3|TRBV10-3|.
CAINRHSGTDTQYF
TGTGCCATAAACCGTCATTCCGGCACAGATACGCAGTATTTT
>.|TRBJ2-3|TRBV2|few
CASGKGGGSRSDTQYF
TGTGCCAGCGGCAAAGGGGGCGGGAGTCGCTCAGATACGCAGTATTTT
>.|TRBJ2-1|TRBV21-1|many
CASKNRGLDEQFF
TGTGCCAGCAAAAACAGGGGTCTAGATGAGCAGTTCTTC